This is a list of T cell receptor beta chains from one sample in a study of blood T cell repertoires in COVID-19. Profiling relied on immunoSEQ multiplex PCR, and the TCRdb table lists in-frame clones only, not all of them. The sample consists of around 80,000 clones, 82% of them appearing once. Source material: peripheral blood. The receptor source for this set is an elderly man with acute or convalescent COVID-19. CDR3s include the opening cysteine and the closing phenylalanine or tryptophan. The D gene is left open where the match is weak. Clone sizes are given selectively: once, few, many, or a class where the clone is expanded.

j_call: TRBJ2-3
v_call: TRBV4-1
clone_size: .
d_call: TRBD2
cdr3_aa: CASSQKFAGDASNTQYF
cdr3_nt: TGCGCCAGCAGCCAAAAATTCGCGGGGGACGCATCGAATACGCAGTATTTT

j_call: TRBJ1-4
v_call: TRBV6-6
clone_size: .
d_call: .
cdr3_aa: CATTRGQFAEKLFF
cdr3_nt: TGTGCCACCACACGAGGGCAGTTTGCTGAAAAACTGTTTTTT

j_call: TRBJ1-2
v_call: TRBV5-1
clone_size: .
d_call: TRBD1
cdr3_aa: CASSLDRGRDGYTF
cdr3_nt: TGCGCCAGCAGCTTGGACAGGGGGCGCGATGGCTACACCTTC

j_call: TRBJ2-7
v_call: TRBV7-6
clone_size: .
d_call: .
cdr3_aa: CASSLAQGTYEQYF
cdr3_nt: TGTGCCAGCAGCTTAGCGCAGGGGACCTACGAGCAGTACTTC

j_call: TRBJ2-1
v_call: TRBV7-9
clone_size: .
d_call: .
cdr3_aa: CASSPPAGANNEQFF
cdr3_nt: TGTGCCAGCAGCCCCCCTGCGGGGGCCAACAATGAGCAGTTCTTC

j_call: TRBJ1-1
v_call: TRBV18
clone_size: .
d_call: .
cdr3_aa: CASSQGVNTEAFF
cdr3_nt: TGTGCCAGCTCTCAAGGGGTGAACACTGAAGCTTTCTTT

j_call: TRBJ2-3
v_call: TRBV10-1
clone_size: .
d_call: TRBD1
cdr3_aa: CASRTPGQRNPIPSTDTQYF
cdr3_nt: TGCGCCAGCAGGACGCCGGGACAGCGAAACCCTATCCCCAGCACAGATACGCAGTATTTT

j_call: TRBJ2-5
v_call: TRBV6-5
clone_size: .
d_call: .
cdr3_aa: CASRNREGVETQYF
cdr3_nt: TGTGCCAGCAGAAACAGGGAAGGGGTAGAGACCCAGTACTTC

j_call: TRBJ2-7
v_call: TRBV19
clone_size: .
d_call: .
cdr3_aa: CASSRTTAAYEQYF
cdr3_nt: TGTGCCAGTTCCCGGACAACCGCCGCGTACGAGCAGTACTTC

j_call: TRBJ2-2
v_call: TRBV11-2
clone_size: .
d_call: TRBD2
cdr3_aa: CASTASGGPTGELFF
cdr3_nt: TGTGCCAGCACAGCCAGCGGGGGACCTACCGGGGAGCTGTTTTTT

j_call: TRBJ1-2
v_call: TRBV6-2/TRBV6-3
clone_size: .
d_call: TRBD1
cdr3_aa: CASSYSDRVEGYTF
cdr3_nt: TGTGCCAGCAGTTACTCGGACAGGGTTGAGGGCTACACCTTC

j_call: TRBJ1-3
v_call: TRBV5-8
clone_size: .
d_call: .
cdr3_aa: CASSAGGNTIYF
cdr3_nt: TGTGCCAGCAGCGCGGGCGGAAACACCATATATTTT

j_call: TRBJ2-5
v_call: TRBV10-3
clone_size: .
d_call: TRBD2
cdr3_aa: CAISDGTSGDETQYF
cdr3_nt: TGTGCCATCAGTGATGGGACTAGCGGGGACGAGACCCAGTACTTC

j_call: TRBJ2-3
v_call: TRBV5-1
clone_size: .
d_call: .
cdr3_aa: CASGRGAPPDTQYF
cdr3_nt: TGCGCCAGCGGCCGGGGGGCTCCCCCAGATACGCAGTATTTT

j_call: TRBJ2-3
v_call: TRBV27
clone_size: .
d_call: .
cdr3_aa: CASSFRGGHLTDTQYF
cdr3_nt: TGTGCCAGCAGTTTCAGGGGCGGACATTTGACAGATACGCAGTATTTT

j_call: TRBJ1-1
v_call: TRBV7-9
clone_size: .
d_call: .
cdr3_aa: CASSLGPTGGMNTEAFF
cdr3_nt: TGTGCCAGCAGCTTAGGGCCCACAGGAGGGATGAACACTGAAGCTTTCTTT

j_call: TRBJ2-2
v_call: TRBV30
clone_size: .
d_call: TRBD2
cdr3_aa: CAWSVGGGWGGELFF
cdr3_nt: TGTGCCTGGAGTGTTGGCGGGGGATGGGGCGGGGAGCTGTTTTTT

j_call: TRBJ1-2
v_call: TRBV14
clone_size: .
d_call: .
cdr3_aa: CASSQQSQRGYTF
cdr3_nt: TGTGCCAGCAGCCAACAGTCTCAAAGAGGCTACACCTTC

j_call: TRBJ2-7
v_call: TRBV7-2
clone_size: .
d_call: .
cdr3_aa: CASSREGAGPFYEQYF
cdr3_nt: TGTGCCAGCAGCCGTGAAGGCGCAGGGCCTTTCTACGAGCAGTACTTC

j_call: TRBJ1-5
v_call: TRBV10-3
clone_size: .
d_call: .
cdr3_aa: CASGQSNQPQHF
cdr3_nt: TGTGCCTCCGGACAGAGCAATCAGCCCCAGCATTTT

j_call: TRBJ1-1
v_call: TRBV2
clone_size: .
d_call: TRBD1
cdr3_aa: CASSDMTGDTEAFF
cdr3_nt: TGTGCCAGCAGTGACATGACAGGGGACACTGAAGCTTTCTTT

j_call: TRBJ1-2
v_call: TRBV28
clone_size: .
d_call: .
cdr3_aa: CASSSGNQGNYGYTF
cdr3_nt: TGTGCCAGCAGTTCCGGAAACCAGGGTAACTATGGCTACACCTTC

j_call: TRBJ1-1
v_call: TRBV3-1/TRBV3-2
clone_size: .
d_call: .
cdr3_aa: CASSLGGTGLNTEAFF
cdr3_nt: TGTGCCAGCAGTCTTGGGGGAACAGGGTTGAACACTGAAGCTTTCTTT

j_call: TRBJ1-5
v_call: TRBV18
clone_size: few
d_call: .
cdr3_aa: CASSHGGDNQPQHF
cdr3_nt: TGTGCCAGCTCCCACGGCGGCGACAATCAGCCCCAGCATTTT

j_call: TRBJ1-5
v_call: TRBV7-8
clone_size: .
d_call: .
cdr3_aa: CASSTGTQLSGQPQHF
cdr3_nt: TGTGCCAGCAGCACAGGGACACAACTATCTGGGCAGCCCCAGCATTTT

j_call: TRBJ1-2
v_call: TRBV6-1
clone_size: few
d_call: .
cdr3_aa: CASSEGAGDGYTF
cdr3_nt: TGTGCCAGCAGTGAAGGGGCAGGGGATGGCTACACCTTC

j_call: TRBJ1-1
v_call: TRBV10-3
clone_size: .
d_call: .
cdr3_aa: CAISESEAGTEAFF
cdr3_nt: TGTGCCATCAGTGAGTCGGAGGCGGGCACTGAAGCTTTCTTT

j_call: TRBJ1-5
v_call: TRBV15
clone_size: .
d_call: TRBD1
cdr3_aa: CATSRLGTGGNQPQHF
cdr3_nt: TGTGCCACCAGCAGACTAGGGACAGGGGGCAATCAGCCCCAGCATTTT

j_call: TRBJ2-1
v_call: TRBV29-1
clone_size: .
d_call: TRBD1
cdr3_aa: CSGTVGRHEQFF
cdr3_nt: TGCAGTGGGACAGTAGGCAGGCATGAGCAGTTCTTC

j_call: TRBJ1-3
v_call: TRBV30
clone_size: .
d_call: .
cdr3_aa: CAWARGSGNTIYF
cdr3_nt: TGTGCCTGGGCGCGGGGATCTGGAAACACCATATATTTT

j_call: TRBJ2-2
v_call: TRBV27
clone_size: .
d_call: TRBD1
cdr3_aa: CASSLGWTGVNTGELFF
cdr3_nt: TGTGCCAGCAGTCTCGGATGGACAGGGGTAAACACCGGGGAGCTGTTTTTT

j_call: TRBJ1-2
v_call: TRBV7-9
clone_size: .
d_call: TRBD1
cdr3_aa: CASSSSGTDGTGYTF
cdr3_nt: TGTGCCAGCAGCTCCTCCGGGACAGACGGGACTGGCTACACCTTC

j_call: TRBJ2-3
v_call: TRBV7-3
clone_size: .
d_call: TRBD1
cdr3_aa: CASSLWTGGTDTQYF
cdr3_nt: TGTGCCAGCAGCCTCTGGACAGGGGGCACAGATACGCAGTATTTT

j_call: TRBJ1-5
v_call: TRBV6-5
clone_size: .
d_call: .
cdr3_aa: CASSRTGDNNQPQHF
cdr3_nt: TGTGCCAGCAGCCGCACCGGGGACAACAATCAGCCCCAGCATTTT

j_call: TRBJ1-1
v_call: TRBV18
clone_size: once
d_call: .
cdr3_aa: CASSGGQGFEAFF
cdr3_nt: TGTGCCAGCTCAGGAGGCCAGGGGTTTGAAGCTTTCTTT

j_call: TRBJ1-2
v_call: TRBV2
clone_size: .
d_call: TRBD1
cdr3_aa: CASRSGTAGGYTF
cdr3_nt: TGTGCCAGCAGGTCCGGGACAGCTGGGGGCTACACCTTC

j_call: TRBJ2-3
v_call: TRBV7-2
clone_size: .
d_call: TRBD2
cdr3_aa: CASSLLGGGAPDTQYF
cdr3_nt: TGTGCCAGCAGCTTATTGGGCGGGGGGGCCCCAGATACGCAGTATTTT

j_call: TRBJ1-2
v_call: TRBV5-4
clone_size: .
d_call: TRBD1
cdr3_aa: CASSLQGQGYGYTF
cdr3_nt: TGTGCCAGCAGCTTACAGGGACAGGGTTATGGCTACACCTTC

j_call: TRBJ1-6
v_call: TRBV19
clone_size: .
d_call: TRBD1
cdr3_aa: CASSLQGSSYNSPLHF
cdr3_nt: TGTGCCAGTAGTCTACAGGGGTCCTCCTATAATTCACCCCTCCACTTT

j_call: TRBJ2-2
v_call: TRBV25-1
clone_size: .
d_call: .
cdr3_aa: CASSPLRPPNTGELFF
cdr3_nt: TGTGCCAGCAGTCCGTTGCGGCCTCCGAACACCGGGGAGCTGTTTTTT

j_call: TRBJ1-2
v_call: TRBV5-1
clone_size: few
d_call: .
cdr3_aa: CASSLGQANYGYTF
cdr3_nt: TGCGCCAGCAGCTTGGGACAGGCCAACTATGGCTACACCTTC

j_call: TRBJ2-3
v_call: TRBV25-1
clone_size: .
d_call: TRBD2
cdr3_aa: CASSQRLAGYTDTQYF
cdr3_nt: TGTGCCAGCAGCCAACGACTAGCGGGATACACAGATACGCAGTATTTT

j_call: TRBJ1-3
v_call: TRBV2
clone_size: .
d_call: TRBD1
cdr3_aa: CASSKTGVGNTIYF
cdr3_nt: TGTGCCAGCAGTAAAACAGGGGTCGGAAACACCATATATTTT

j_call: TRBJ1-2
v_call: TRBV10-3
clone_size: .
d_call: .
cdr3_aa: CAISESRGSYGYTF
cdr3_nt: TGTGCCATCAGTGAGTCGCGGGGTAGCTATGGCTACACCTTC

j_call: TRBJ1-5
v_call: TRBV4-1
clone_size: .
d_call: .
cdr3_aa: CASSQVGVEPQHF
cdr3_nt: TGCGCCAGCAGCCAAGTAGGGGTCGAGCCCCAGCATTTT

j_call: TRBJ1-5
v_call: TRBV11-2
clone_size: .
d_call: .
cdr3_aa: CASSSSPDRNSNQPQHF
cdr3_nt: TGTGCCAGCAGTTCTTCCCCGGACAGAAATAGCAATCAGCCCCAGCATTTT

j_call: TRBJ2-1
v_call: TRBV6-5
clone_size: .
d_call: TRBD2
cdr3_aa: CASSSTSGSSNEQFF
cdr3_nt: TGTGCCAGCAGTTCGACTAGCGGGTCCTCCAATGAGCAGTTCTTC

j_call: TRBJ1-1
v_call: TRBV5-4
clone_size: .
d_call: .
cdr3_aa: CASSPYQTKTHTEAFF
cdr3_nt: TGTGCCAGCAGCCCGTACCAAACAAAAACACACACTGAAGCTTTCTTT

j_call: TRBJ2-3
v_call: TRBV4-1
clone_size: .
d_call: .
cdr3_aa: CASSQLDSGDTQYF
cdr3_nt: TGCGCCAGCAGCCAACTCGACTCCGGGGATACGCAGTATTTT

j_call: TRBJ1-3
v_call: TRBV19
clone_size: .
d_call: .
cdr3_aa: CATEMGPSGNTIYF
cdr3_nt: TGTGCCACCGAGATGGGGCCCTCTGGAAACACCATATATTTT

j_call: TRBJ2-1
v_call: TRBV9
clone_size: .
d_call: .
cdr3_aa: CASSPGQHNEQFF
cdr3_nt: TGTGCCAGCAGCCCCGGACAGCACAATGAGCAGTTCTTC

j_call: TRBJ1-6
v_call: TRBV9
clone_size: .
d_call: .
cdr3_aa: CASSVDGSSSYNSPLHF
cdr3_nt: TGTGCCAGCAGCGTAGACGGTTCTAGCTCCTATAATTCACCCCTCCACTTT

j_call: TRBJ2-5
v_call: TRBV28
clone_size: .
d_call: TRBD2
cdr3_aa: CASSLAGGTQETQYF
cdr3_nt: TGTGCCAGCAGTTTAGCGGGGGGGACCCAAGAGACCCAGTACTTC

j_call: TRBJ1-1
v_call: TRBV6-5
clone_size: .
d_call: .
cdr3_aa: CASRSRGEAFF
cdr3_nt: TGTGCCAGCAGGTCCAGGGGTGAAGCTTTCTTT